This TCR beta chain came from a study of blood T cell repertoires in COVID-19. Germline V CDR1 and CDR2: SEHNR, FQNEAQ (reference sequence). V shed 5 bases and J shed 4 bases, with 12 bases lying between them. CDR3 length: 13 amino acids. Source study methods: Amplified reference gene primers provided the basis for estimating nucleated cell counts. TCRdb's copy holds only in-frame clones and misses some; the assay was immunoSEQ multiplex PCR. That table furnishes V, J and clone size, whereas the DNA furnished D and trimming. The data contain around 55,000 clones, approximately 78% of them singletons. The sample consisted of peripheral blood. The sequence was obtained from a human donor in a cohort sampled during active or convalescent COVID-19. V usage is TRBV7-9 and J usage is TRBJ2-7; tentative D call: TRBD2 (6 bases). CDR3 sequence (DNA): TGTGCCAGCAGCCAGGGCGGGGCATACGAGCAGTACTTC. Its translation is CASSQGGAYEQYF.